Listed below are T cell receptor beta chains from one sample, sequenced in a study of blood T cells in healthy people across ages. In TCRdb, the 5' RACE reads were re-called with MiXCR into one record per CDR3 protein. The sample carries roughly 900,000 distinct CDR3 sequences, under 35% recorded once. The sample comprised blood. These receptors were taken from a woman older than 75 in good health. Both conserved end residues are part of each CDR3. A D gene is named only where the DNA matches it firmly. Only some rows state a clone size, as once, few, many or a class for expanded clones.

TRBJ2-5	many	TRBV7-2	TRBD2	TGTGCCAGCAGACCCGCTAGCGGGGGAGGTTTGGAGACCCAGTACTTC	CASRPASGGGLETQYF
TRBJ2-1	.	TRBV14	.	TGTGCCAGCAGCCAAGATTGGGCAGGAGGTAACAATGAGCAGTTCTTC	CASSQDWAGGNNEQFF
TRBJ2-1	.	TRBV6-1	TRBD1	TGTGCCAGCAGCCAAGAGGGCAGGGGGCGACTAGGGGCCTACAATGAGCAGTTCTTC	CASSQEGRGRLGAYNEQFF
TRBJ2-7	.	TRBV7-2	.	TGCGCCAGCAGCCCCCTCGGTGAGGGGCTGGACGAGCAGTACTTC	CASSPLGEGLDEQYF
TRBJ2-1	many	TRBV20-1	TRBD2	TGCAGTGCTAGAACTAGCGGGGGGACGAGCTCCTACAATGAGCAGTTCTTC	CSARTSGGTSSYNEQFF
TRBJ2-2	.	TRBV7-2	.	TGTGCCAGCAGCCCCGGAATAGTGAACACCGGGGAGCTGTTTTTT	CASSPGIVNTGELFF
TRBJ2-6	many	TRBV25-1	.	TGTGCCAGCAGAGGTTCGGCAGGGGGGCTCGGGGTCCTGACTTTC	CASRGSAGGLGVLTF
TRBJ2-7	many	TRBV7-2	TRBD1	TGTGCCAGCAGCTTTGGACAGGGGATCGAGCAGTACTTC	CASSFGQGIEQYF
TRBJ1-1	.	TRBV20-1	TRBD1	TGCAGTGCTAGAGATCCGAACAGGGGAACTGAAGCTTTCTTT	CSARDPNRGTEAFF
TRBJ2-1	few	TRBV7-2	TRBD2	TGTGCCAGCAGCCCACTTAGCGGGGTGTCCTACAATGAGCAGTTCTTC	CASSPLSGVSYNEQFF
TRBJ1-1	few	TRBV7-8	TRBD1	TGTGCCAGCGGACTACGGGACAGGAGAAACACTGAAGCTTTCTTT	CASGLRDRRNTEAFF
TRBJ1-5	.	TRBV7-8	TRBD1	TGTGCCAGCAGCTTACAAGGGGGCACTCAGCCCCAGCATTTT	CASSLQGGTQPQHF
TRBJ2-3	many	TRBV20-1	.	TGCAGTGCTAGAGTACCCAGCGGTATCGCTGGAGATACGCAGTATTTT	CSARVPSGIAGDTQYF
TRBJ1-1	many	TRBV7-2	.	TGTGCCAGCAGCTCATACTTGGACACTGAAGCTTTCTTT	CASSSYLDTEAFF
TRBJ2-1	few	TRBV25-1	.	TGTGCCAGCAGTGAATTGTGGTCAGGGGCTAAGTATGAGCAGTTCTTC	CASSELWSGAKYEQFF
TRBJ2-7	.	TRBV6-1	TRBD1	TGTGCCAGCAGTTTGGGGGGACAGGGGGTTTACGAGCAGTACTTC	CASSLGGQGVYEQYF
TRBJ1-2	many	TRBV5-1	TRBD1	TGCGCCAGCCTTCCCTCGCCGGGACAGGAGAACTATGGCTACACCTTC	CASLPSPGQENYGYTF
TRBJ2-4	.	TRBV5-5	.	TGTGCCAGCAGCTTGGGTCAGGGAGAAGTAGCCAAAAACATTCAGTACTTC	CASSLGQGEVAKNIQYF
TRBJ2-2	.	TRBV14	TRBD2	TGTGCCAGCAGCCAAGCCTCGGGACTAGCAGGGAACACCGGGGAGCTGTTTTTT	CASSQASGLAGNTGELFF
TRBJ2-1	once	TRBV28	.	TGTGCCAGCAGTCCCAGGGGTCCTACTAGCATTCAGTTCTTC	CASSPRGPTSIQFF
TRBJ2-7	once	TRBV5-1	.	TGCGCCAGCAGCTTGGATTCAGTCTCCTACGAGCAGTACTTC	CASSLDSVSYEQYF
TRBJ2-3	many	TRBV7-2	TRBD2	TGTGCCAGCAGCTCCTGGGGTAGCGGGGGGGATTTTCAGACGCAGTATTTT	CASSSWGSGGDFQTQYF
TRBJ2-3	many	TRBV9	TRBD2	TGTGCCAGCAGCCTAGCGGGACCCCCCACAGATACGCAGTATTTT	CASSLAGPPTDTQYF
TRBJ2-1	many	TRBV7-7	.	TGTGCCAGCAGCTTAGGTAGCCCGCCCCACAATGAGCAGTTCTTC	CASSLGSPPHNEQFF
TRBJ1-2	many	TRBV3-1	.	TGTGCCAGCAGCCAAGTCGGTCGGCAGACTTACTATGGCTACACCTTC	CASSQVGRQTYYGYTF
TRBJ2-3	few	TRBV10-3	.	TGTGCCATCAGGGGCGGACAGAGAGATACGCAGTATTTT	CAIRGGQRDTQYF
TRBJ1-3	.	TRBV7-2	TRBD1	TGTGCCAGCAGCTTCCGGACAGGGGTTGACGCTGGAAACACCATATATTTT	CASSFRTGVDAGNTIYF
TRBJ2-3	many	TRBV20-1	.	TGCAGTGCCTCTAGGGGAGGGGGGGAGCAGTATTTT	CSASRGGGEQYF
TRBJ2-6	few	TRBV5-1	.	TGCGCCAGCAGACAAGACGGACACTCTGGGGCCAACGTCCTGACTTTC	CASRQDGHSGANVLTF
TRBJ2-7	.	TRBV30	.	TGTGCCTGGAGTAAGGGGTCCTCCTACGAGCAGTACTTC	CAWSKGSSYEQYF
TRBJ1-2	many	TRBV3-1	TRBD1	TGTGCCAGCAGCCAAGATTTTGGGACAGTTGGCTATGGCTACACCTTC	CASSQDFGTVGYGYTF
TRBJ2-1	many	TRBV12-3/TRBV12-4	TRBD1	TGTGCCAGCAGTTTAGGGGACAGGGGCGGTAGGGCGTCAATCAATGAGCAGTTCTTC	CASSLGDRGGRASINEQFF
TRBJ1-2	many	TRBV7-2	.	TGTGCCAGCAGTTTTCTCGGTGGGGGGGACTATGGCTACACCTTC	CASSFLGGGDYGYTF
TRBJ1-1	.	TRBV7-2	.	TGTGCCAGCAGCTTAGTCGGGGTGGAGAACACTGAAGCTTTCTTT	CASSLVGVENTEAFF
TRBJ1-1	.	TRBV28	.	TGTGCCAGCAGTGAGCCACGGACGGTGCTGAACACTGAAGCTTTCTTT	CASSEPRTVLNTEAFF
TRBJ1-5	few	TRBV6-2/TRBV6-3	.	TGTGCCAGCAGTTTTGTCAGGGTGAACAATCAGCCCCAGCATTTT	CASSFVRVNNQPQHF
TRBJ1-5	.	TRBV7-9	.	TGTGCCAGCAGCCAATCCGGGGGGGAACGCCAGCCCCAGCATTTT	CASSQSGGERQPQHF
TRBJ2-3	.	TRBV4-3	.	TGCGCCAGCAGCCAAGAAAGGCGGGACAACACAGATACGCAGTATTTT	CASSQERRDNTDTQYF
TRBJ1-6	.	TRBV9	TRBD1	TGTGCCAGCAGCGTAACGACAGGGTCCCCCCTCCACTTT	CASSVTTGSPLHF
TRBJ2-2	.	TRBV7-9	TRBD1	TGTGCCAGCAGCTACCGGACAGGGGGCGCCGGGGAGCTGTTTTTT	CASSYRTGGAGELFF
TRBJ2-3	.	TRBV5-1	TRBD2	TGCGCCAGCAAGGGGACTAGCGGGATCACAGATACGCAGTATTTT	CASKGTSGITDTQYF
TRBJ2-2	many	TRBV12-3/TRBV12-4	.	TGTGCCAGCAGCTTGGGGACCGGGGAGCTGTTTTTT	CASSLGTGELFF
TRBJ2-1	many	TRBV3-1	TRBD2	TGTGCCAGCAGCCCATCACTAGCGGGGGGGAACTACAATGAGCAGTTCTTC	CASSPSLAGGNYNEQFF
TRBJ1-2	many	TRBV7-9	.	TGTGCCAGCAGCTTAGTTGAAGGAGCTAACTATGGCTACACCTTC	CASSLVEGANYGYTF
TRBJ2-7	.	TRBV9	TRBD2	TGTGCCAGCAGCGTAGAACTAGCGGACTACGAGCAGTACTTC	CASSVELADYEQYF
TRBJ2-5	.	TRBV11-2	.	TGTGCCAGCAGCTCCCACGGCCAGACCCGTCAAGAGACCCAGTACTTC	CASSSHGQTRQETQYF
TRBJ1-5	few	TRBV18	TRBD1	TGTGCCAGCTCACCACGGGCAGGGGGCCTAAGTAGCAATCAGCCCCAGCATTTT	CASSPRAGGLSSNQPQHF
TRBJ1-2	many	TRBV10-3	.	TGTGCCATCTCATTCGGCACAACGAACTATGGCTACACCTTC	CAISFGTTNYGYTF
TRBJ2-5	many	TRBV29-1	TRBD1	TGCAGCGTTGAAGCCTGGGACAGGGGGCGGGACGAGACCCAGTACTTC	CSVEAWDRGRDETQYF
TRBJ1-1	.	TRBV25-1	.	TGTGCCAGCAGTGGCCTAACCCAGGGGAACACTGAAGCTTTCTTT	CASSGLTQGNTEAFF
TRBJ2-3	many	TRBV25-1	TRBD2	TGTGCCAGCAGTGAATTCTGGCGGGGGGGCGGAGATACGCAGTATTTT	CASSEFWRGGGDTQYF
TRBJ2-5	.	TRBV30	.	TGTGCCCGGAGGGGGGGTCGGGAGACCCAGTACTTC	CARRGGRETQYF
TRBJ2-5	many	TRBV7-9	.	TGTGCCAGCATCGGACTAGGGGGACGAGAGACCCAGTACTTC	CASIGLGGRETQYF
TRBJ1-5	.	TRBV4-1	TRBD1	TGCGCCAGCAGCGAAACCCACAGGGGGCAAGGCAATCAGCCCCAGCATTTT	CASSETHRGQGNQPQHF
TRBJ1-6	.	TRBV5-1	TRBD1	TGCGCCAGCAGCTTGGCCCAGGGGGCCGAAGGTTCACCCCTCCACTTT	CASSLAQGAEGSPLHF